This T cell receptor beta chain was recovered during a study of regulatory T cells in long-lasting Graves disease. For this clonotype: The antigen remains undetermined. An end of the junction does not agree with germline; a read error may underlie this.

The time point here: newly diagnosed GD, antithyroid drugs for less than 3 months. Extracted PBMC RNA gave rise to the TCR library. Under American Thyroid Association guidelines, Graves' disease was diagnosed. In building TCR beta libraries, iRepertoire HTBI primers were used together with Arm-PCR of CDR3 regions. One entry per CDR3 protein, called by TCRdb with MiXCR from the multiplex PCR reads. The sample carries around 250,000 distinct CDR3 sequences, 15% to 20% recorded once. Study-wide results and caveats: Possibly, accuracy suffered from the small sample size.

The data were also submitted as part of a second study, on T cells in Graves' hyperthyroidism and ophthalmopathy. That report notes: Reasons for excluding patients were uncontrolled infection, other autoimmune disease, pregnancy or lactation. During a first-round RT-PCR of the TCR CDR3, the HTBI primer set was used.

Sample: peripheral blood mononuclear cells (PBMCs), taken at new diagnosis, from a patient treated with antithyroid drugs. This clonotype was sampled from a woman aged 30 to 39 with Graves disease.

The CDR3 DNA follows: TGTGCCAGCAGTTTGGCGATAGGGAGCGGGGGTCGCACAGATACGCAGTATTTC. This sequence encodes CASSLAIGSGGRTDTQYF. The chain has TRBV12-3 or TRBV12-4 and TRBJ2-3, with 8 bases fitting TRBD2. The CDR3 loop spans 18 amino acids.